The 15 T cell receptor beta chains below come from one sample, sequenced in a study of cytomegalovirus exposure and HLA in healthy donors. Primers: 60 Vbeta forward and 13 Jbeta reverse. Produced via immunoSEQ multiplex PCR; TCRdb's table is partial and in-frame only. Of fewer than 200,000 clones in the sample, about 75% were seen once. The sample comprised PBMCs. Every receptor here comes from a female donor in good health and CMV-seronegative.

The chain carries TRBV6-1 and TRBJ2-7; D might be TRBD1 (6 bases). V was clipped by 5 bases and J by 6 bases, with 17 bases between them. Germline loops: CDR1 MNHNS, CDR2 SASEGT. This CDR3 is 14 amino acids long. The CDR3 DNA reads as TGTGCCAGCAGTACCCACAGACAGGATGGCGAGCAGTACTTC. It yields the protein CASSTHRQDGEQYF.

The chain recombines TRBV6-5 with TRBJ2-7, with 10 bases fitting TRBD1. Per the germline V gene, CDR1 is MNHEY and CDR2 is SVGAGI. The J segment lost 6 bases and the V segment lost 8 bases, leaving 10 bases of the junction unmatched. This CDR3 is 14 amino acids long. As DNA, the CDR3 is TGTGCCAGCGGGACAGGGGACAGGTGGACCGAGCAGTACTTC. Residues: CASGTGDRWTEQYF.

V is TRBV27 and J is TRBJ1-1; TRBD1 aligns across 7 bases. CDR1 is MNHEY, CDR2 SMNVEV, per germline (reference sequence). After removal of 4 bases from V and 3 bases from J, the junction contained 8 bases not matched to a gene. This CDR3 spans 15 amino acids. The CDR3 is CASSSRSGGDTEAFF. CDR3 in DNA: TGTGCCAGCAGTTCTCGCTCAGGGGGAGACACTGAAGCTTTCTTT.

J is TRBJ1-1 and V is TRBV25-1; 7 bases match TRBD1. The germline V gene has CDR1 MGHDK and CDR2 SYGVNS. V shed 6 bases, J shed 0 bases, and the junction held 13 bases outside the gene matches. The CDR3 spans 17 residues. The CDR3 sequence is CASREIGTDLMNTEAFF. The DNA of the CDR3 is TGTGCCAGCAGGGAAATCGGGACAGACCTCATGAACACTGAAGCTTTCTTT.

This clone came up once. The rearrangement links TRBV27 to TRBJ1-1; 7 nucleotides align to TRBD1. Germline V gene lookup returns CDR1 MNHEY and CDR2 SMNVEV (reference sequence). Trimming at V came to 4 bases and at J to 2 bases, leaving 10 bases not matched to a gene. This CDR3 contains 16 residues. In DNA, the CDR3 is TGTGCCAGCAGTTATTTAGCAGGGGGGCCAAACACTGAAGCTTTCTTT. Protein product: CASSYLAGGPNTEAFF.

The gene calls are TRBV6-5 and TRBJ1-3; the D is unclear. Trimming took off 2 bases at V and 0 bases at J, with 5 bases between the two ends. This CDR3 spans 14 amino acids. CDR1 is MNHEY, CDR2 SVGAGI, per germline. Here the CDR3 DNA reads TGTGCCAGCAGTTACCCGTCCTCTGGAAACACCATATATTTT. Its protein is CASSYPSSGNTIYF.

The chain is built from TRBV2 and TRBJ2-7; 7 nucleotides line up with TRBD1. The trim removed 6 bases at V and 3 bases at J, leaving 5 bases unmatched. This CDR3 comprises 13 residues. From germline, CDR1 is SNHLY and CDR2 FYNNEI. This chain's CDR3 is CASRGDSHYEQYF. DNA of the CDR3: TGTGCCAGCAGGGGGGACAGCCACTACGAGCAGTACTTC.

The sample holds a few counts of this clone. The genes are TRBV4-3 and TRBJ1-2, with 7 bases aligning to TRBD1. This CDR3 is 16 amino acids long. Trimming at V came to 0 bases and at J to 4 bases, leaving 8 bases not matched to a gene. In germline, CDR1 is LGHNA, CDR2 YSLEER. The CDR3 is CASSQETVGTVYGYTF. The CDR3 bases are TGCGCCAGCAGCCAAGAGACCGTCGGGACAGTCTATGGCTACACCTTC.

This rearrangement joins TRBV7-2 to TRBJ2-3; 9 positions agree with TRBD2. With V trimmed by 5 bases and J by 4 bases, 10 bases remained unmatched. Germline CDR1 and CDR2: SGHTA and FQGNSA. This CDR3 has 16 amino acids. CDR3 nucleotides: TGTGCCAGCAGCCTATCCGGGACTAGCAGTCCAGATACGCAGTATTTT. Its protein product is CASSLSGTSSPDTQYF.

J is TRBJ2-7 and V is TRBV2, with a possible D match to TRBD1 (5 bases). V dropped 6 bases and J dropped 6 bases, with 9 bases sitting between them. Per the germline V gene, CDR1 is SNHLY and CDR2 is FYNNEI. The CDR3 consists of 11 residues. The CDR3 loop is CASRDNTEQYF. The CDR3 DNA sequence: TGTGCCAGCAGGGACAACACCGAGCAGTACTTC.

This chain connects TRBV30 to TRBJ2-5; 7 bases are shared with TRBD1. After removal of 4 bases from V and 2 bases from J, the junction contained 10 bases not matched to a gene. Germline V CDR1 and CDR2: GTSNPN, SVGIG (reference sequence). The CDR3 runs 15 residues. The CDR3 region has the DNA TGTGCCTGGAAATCCACCGGGACAGCACAAGAGACCCAGTACTTC. Its protein product is CAWKSTGTAQETQYF.

V and J are TRBV2 and TRBJ2-5, with 9 bases that match TRBD1. With 11 bases clipped from V and 5 bases from J, the junction kept 12 bases outside the gene matches. This CDR3 region has 14 residues. Germline loops: CDR1 SNHLY, CDR2 FYNNEI. Here the CDR3 reads CAGRTGAPQETQYF. The CDR3 bases are TGTGCCGGTCGGACAGGGGCCCCCCAGGAGACCCAGTACTTC. The variable domain in full, with the rest retrieved from reference TRBV2 and TRBJ2-5, is EPEVTQTPSHQVTQMGQEVILRCVPISNHLYFYWYRQILGQKVEFLVSFYNNEISEKSEIFDDQFSVERPDGSNFTLKIRSTKLEDSAMYFCAGRTGAPQETQYFGPGTRLLVL.

This clone was found once. This chain connects TRBV2 to TRBJ2-7; 7 bases map to TRBD1. V gave up 7 bases and J gave up 1 base; unmatched junction bases: 7. CDR1 SNHLY and CDR2 FYNNEI come from the germline V gene. There are 14 residues in the CDR3. CDR3 sequence: CASTQGTASYEQYF. CDR3 DNA: TGTGCCAGCACCCAGGGGACAGCATCCTACGAGCAGTACTTC.

The rearrangement links TRBV2 to TRBJ1-1; TRBD1 matches 7 bases. Unmatched junction bases numbered 4, after V lost 6 bases and J lost 6 bases. Germline V CDR1 and CDR2: SNHLY, FYNNEI. This CDR3 comprises 12 residues. In nucleotides, the CDR3 is TGTGCCAGCAGGACAGGGTACGCTGAAGCTTTCTTT. Translation: CASRTGYAEAFF.

This clone has a single count. This rearrangement joins TRBV29-1 to TRBJ2-1, with TRBD1 matching 9 bases. The length of the CDR3 is 14 residues. J was trimmed by 5 bases and V by 6 bases; bases with no gene match: 8. Germline CDR1 is SQVTM and CDR2 is ANQGSEA. This CDR3 reads CSVAPGQGHNEQFF. CDR3 in DNA: TGCAGCGTCGCACCGGGACAGGGTCACAATGAGCAGTTCTTC.